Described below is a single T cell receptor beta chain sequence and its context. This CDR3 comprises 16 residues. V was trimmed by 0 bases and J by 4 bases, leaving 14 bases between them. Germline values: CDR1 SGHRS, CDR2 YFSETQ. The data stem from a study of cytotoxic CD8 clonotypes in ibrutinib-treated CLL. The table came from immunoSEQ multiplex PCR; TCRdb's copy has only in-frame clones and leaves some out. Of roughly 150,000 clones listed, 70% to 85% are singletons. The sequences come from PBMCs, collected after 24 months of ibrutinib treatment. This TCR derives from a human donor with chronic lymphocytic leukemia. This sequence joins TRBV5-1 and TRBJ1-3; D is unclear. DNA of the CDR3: TGCGCCAGCAGCTTGGGCGGCGGTTCTCTCGGAAACACCATATATTTT. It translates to CASSLGGGSLGNTIYF.